This T cell receptor beta chain is drawn from a study of T cell responses to AZD1222 COVID-19 vaccine. Findings and limits, study-wide: Sampled repertoires all dated from after the peak T cell response. Nearly half of spike-specific TCRs reportedly target variant regions that are unmutated in the B.1.351 and B.1.1.7 variants. A mostly white British donor set with more females was recruited, and clonal diversity was possibly underestimated. AZD1222 recipients seropositive at baseline numbered only five or six.

Profiling relied on immunoSEQ multiplex PCR, and the TCRdb table lists in-frame clones only, not all of them. The data show tens of thousands of clones, over 65% seen once. On this clone: Its antigen is not known.

This CDR3 is built from 13 residues. V gave up 5 bases and J gave up 7 bases, with 12 bases separating them. In germline, CDR1 is MDHEN, CDR2 SYDVKM. The chain uses TRBV28 and TRBJ2-1; D not resolved. The sequencing here drew on peripheral blood, taken on day 0 of AZD1222 vaccination. This sequence was found in an adult in good health. CDR3 protein: CASSLPLRNEQFF. As DNA, the CDR3 is TGTGCCAGCAGTCTCCCCCTTCGGAATGAGCAGTTCTTC.